This TCR beta chain originates from a study of glioma-infiltrating T cells (TCRdb year 2016). With respect to the entire study: The low-grade gliomas were WHO grade II oligodendrogliomas or astrocytomas, while the glioblastomas were WHO grade IV tumors sampled at initial diagnosis rather than at recurrent diagnosis. Before surgery, glioma patients were given dexamethasone for six or fewer days. TCR alpha- and beta-chain repertoires were sequenced from glioma tissue, non-neoplastic brain tissue and matched peripheral blood mononuclear cells. The paired cohort comprised three low-grade glioma patients, 8 or 9 primary glioblastoma patients and three non-glioma patients contributing non-neoplastic brain tissue. For blood libraries, the target was roughly 4- to 11-fold sequencing coverage of about a million peripheral T cells. To measure divergence between tissue and blood T-cell populations, each tissue-infiltrating repertoire was compared with the peripheral blood repertoire of the same patient. Points the paper makes about the study in general: Only a very small number of CDR3 sequences turned up in both tissue and blood, a result put down to high CDR3 diversity combined with limited sampling. VJ-independent divergence between tissue and blood was below expectation in non-neoplastic patients but above expectation in all gliomas, especially low-grade gliomas. A signature set of shared blood CDR3 motifs marked patients with low tissue-blood divergence and was depleted in highly divergent patients. Group comparisons rested on small numbers: three non-neoplastic, three low-grade glioma and eight glioblastoma patients.

The iRepertoire nested amplicon-rescue multiplex PCR (arm-PCR) platform was used to amplify TCR alpha and beta CDR3 regions from RNA. The input for one-step reverse transcription and amplification was about 90-400 ng of tissue mRNA or PBMC total RNA. After bead purification, a secondary multiplex PCR added Illumina adapters, and libraries were gel-purified between 200 and 400 bp. Demultiplexing relied on internal 6-nucleotide barcodes carried by the libraries. Sequencing of libraries was performed on an Illumina MiSeq with 2x220 or 2x250 nucleotide paired-end reads. The authors processed their data as follows. Paired reads were merged using FLASH 1.2.11 and were aligned to the GRCh37 human genome using BWA-MEM, after which TRA and TRB reads were extracted. V and J assignment used an IMGT-derived reference of cassette sequences and CDR3 motifs that included pseudogenes. Reads were translated in three frames, and productive CDR3s were defined by a C…FGXG motif without stop codons. Unique combinations of V-J cassette pair and CDR3 amino acid sequence were defined as clonotypes. Hamming distance filtering was applied to reads, with thresholds set by the sequence error rate of each sample in mapped regions. TCRdb reworked the public reads: Q25 trimming with fastp, MiXCR clone assembly, productive beta chains retained. Merged by CDR3 protein, the rows form single entries marked with the most common genes and DNA. Here the V and J calls rest on TCRdb's processing, not on the authors' analysis. This sample has a few hundred thousand distinct CDR3 sequences in its table, and about 40% of those were observed once. Of the sample, approximately 12% is held by the ten largest clones.

Comment on this clonotype: Its antigen target is currently unknown. Per-base quality was not reported, and no clone a single base away is much larger than it.

The CDR3 numbers 15 residues from cysteine through phenylalanine. Of all the DNA, just the CDR3 is kept, 45 bases in frame from base 1. Between the V and J ends, shortened by 2 bases and 4 bases respectively, the junction contains 14 bases. The germline V gene sets CDR1 to SGHTA and CDR2 to FQGTGA. Immediately after resection, surgical brain or tumor specimens were cryofrozen in liquid nitrogen, with peripheral blood cells collected concurrently. The clonotype comes from a human donor with low-grade glioma or glioblastoma, undergoing nonglioma brain surgery, or in good health (not recorded which). Material for sequencing was glioma tissue, nonneoplastic brain tissue, or PBMCs (not recorded which). The sequence is built from TRBV7-3 and TRBJ1-1; TRBD1 is a weak D gene call, 6 bases matching. The CDR3 is CASSLHRVIGTEAFF. The DNA reads as follows: TGTGCCAGCAGCTTACACAGGGTTATCGGCACTGAAGCTTTCTTT.